A single sample is the source of the 18 T cell receptor delta chains below, sequenced in a study of gamma-delta T cells after stem cell transplantation. TCRdb re-called clones from the RT-PCR reads via CATT. The sample holds about 1,300 delta-chain clones, around 2% seen once. Sequencing used gamma-delta T cells. These receptor sequences come from a human donor. It is not recorded whose cells these are; they may come from a transplant donor.

This clone is labeled medium-sized. The chain has TRDV2 and TRDJ1, with no clear D. This CDR3 contains 21 residues. From germline, CDR1 is GEAIGNYY and CDR2 EKD. Trimming pared 3 bases from V and 0 bases from J, leaving 31 bases between. CDR3 sequence reads: CACDPIRNLESSLMYTDKLIF. The CDR3 DNA follows: TGTGCCTGTGACCCCATAAGGAATCTGGAGTCCTCACTGATGTACACCGATAAACTCATCTTT.

This clone has just a few counts. TCRdb pairs this DNA with a much larger clone's protein that differs at residue 12, likely a read error; the protein shown was translated from the DNA. CDR3 in DNA: TGTGCCTGTGACCCCGCCGGACGTACTGGGGGGCAGTACACCGATAAACTCATCTTT. It yields the protein CACDPAGRTGGQYTDKLIF. The V call is TRDV2, the J call TRDJ1, with TRDD3 matching 8 bases. The trim removed 3 bases at V and 0 bases at J, leaving 17 bases unmatched. From germline, CDR1 is GEAIGNYY and CDR2 EKD. The CDR3 has 19 residues.

In its sample, this clone was seen a few times. The amino acid sequence in TCRdb belongs to a much larger clone and departs from this DNA's translation at residue 16, likely a sequencing read error; the sequence shown is translated from the DNA. J is TRDJ1 and V is TRDV2, with 12 bases identical to TRDD3. CDR1 is GEAIGNYY and CDR2 is EKD in the germline V gene. The CDR3 is 18 amino acids. This chain's CDR3 is CACDTVSKLGDTTDKPIF. CDR3 DNA: TGTGCCTGTGACACCGTTTCCAAACTGGGGGATACCACCGATAAACCCATCTTT.

The gene calls are TRDV2 and TRDJ1; 13 nucleotides agree with TRDD3. The CDR3 covers 17 residues. Per the germline V gene, CDR1 is GEAIGNYY and CDR2 is EKD. The V and J ends lost 3 bases and 0 bases, in that order; junction bases with no gene match: 6. The CDR3 spells CACDLLGDTRHTDKLIF. DNA of the CDR3: TGTGCCTGTGACCTACTGGGGGATACGCGGCACACCGATAAACTCATCTTT.

This clone rates as medium-sized. A single base is all that separates this from a far larger clone, so a read error is likely. V is TRDV2 and J is TRDJ1; tentatively, D is TRDD3 (6 bases). CDR3 size: 13 residues. Germline loops: CDR1 GEAIGNYY, CDR2 EKD. CDR3 bases: TGTGCCTGCTTTCGGATACAGACCGATAAACCCATCTTT. Its translation: CACFRIQTDKPIF.

The chain employs TRDV2 and TRDJ1; 9 positions agree with TRDD3. Germline CDR1 GEAIGNYY, CDR2 EKD. The CDR3 length is 15 residues. The trim removed 3 bases at V and 0 bases at J, leaving 4 bases unmatched. The chain's CDR3 is CACDPLGEYTDKLIF. CDR3 nucleotides: TGTGCCTGTGACCCACTGGGGGAGTACACCGATAAACTCATCTTT.

This clone has more than one count but fewer than ten. The genes are TRDV2 and TRDJ3, with 7 bases that match TRDD3. V dropped 0 bases and J dropped 0; count of bases not matched to a gene: 10. CDR3 length equals 20 residues. The germline gives CDR1 GEAIGNYY, CDR2 EKD. The CDR3 nucleotides are TGTGCCTGTGACACCGCTGGGGATAGCCCCAGCTCCTGGGACACCCGACAGATGTTTTTC. Translated, it gives CACDTAGDSPSSWDTRQMFF.

Within the sample, this clone is medium-sized. This same CDR3 is encoded by further DNA sequences in the sample. The chain combines TRDV2 with TRDJ1; D perhaps matches TRDD3 (6 bases). V gave up 3 bases and J gave up 3 bases, with 28 bases separating them. The CDR3 has 19 residues. Germline V gives CDR1 GEAIGNYY, CDR2 EKD. The DNA of the CDR3 is TGTGCCTGTGACCCGTTGAAGACTGGTGGAAAGGATACCGCCGATAAACTCATCTTT. Its translation: CACDPLKTGGKDTADKLIF.

By its share, this clone is large. Within the sample, other DNA sequences also encode this same CDR3. J is TRDJ1 and V is TRDV2; 8 bases fit TRDD3. The CDR3 totals 15 residues. J lost 0 bases, V lost 3 bases, and 5 bases had no gene match. Germline assignment: CDR1 GEAIGNYY and CDR2 EKD. For the CDR3, the DNA is TGTGCCTGTGACGCCTGGGGGACGCACACCGATAAACTCATCTTT. Translation: CACDAWGTHTDKLIF.

By share, this clone counts as large. The chain is built from TRDV2 and TRDJ3; no reliable D call. V dropped 0 bases and J dropped 0 bases, with 11 bases sitting between them. This CDR3 region has 18 residues. Germline V lookup: CDR1 GEAIGNYY, CDR2 EKD. The CDR3 here is CACDTGVASSWDTRQMFF. The CDR3 nucleotides read TGTGCCTGTGACACCGGAGTCGCTAGCTCCTGGGACACCCGACAGATGTTTTTC.

This clone was found a few times. A read error likely explains why the TCRdb protein, taken from a much larger clone, differs from this DNA's translation at residue 8; the protein shown is translated from the DNA. The chain couples TRDV2 to TRDJ1, with D possibly being TRDD3 (5 bases). The length of the CDR3 is 15 residues. With 0 bases removed from V and 4 bases from J, the gap between germline ends came to 14 bases. In germline, CDR1 is GEAIGNYY, CDR2 EKD. The CDR3 nucleotides are TGTGCCTGTGACACCGTACTGGATAGGAGCGATAAACTCATCTTT. Protein: CACDTVLDRSDKLIF.

This clone qualifies as large. The sample carries other DNA sequences with the same CDR3. The chain couples TRDV2 to TRDJ1; 13 bases are a match to TRDD3. CDR3 size: 16 residues. From germline, CDR1 is GEAIGNYY and CDR2 EKD. Trimming at V came to 1 base and at J to 0 bases, leaving 1 base not matched to a gene. The CDR3 DNA reads TGTGCCTGTGACACACTGGGGGATACGAACACCGATAAACTCATCTTT. Translating it yields CACDTLGDTNTDKLIF.

This clone was counted only a few times. A read error may be the cause here, since a much bigger clone is one base away. The V call is TRDV2, the J call TRDJ3, with 10 nucleotides matching TRDD3. The CDR3 runs to 21 residues. CDR1 is GEAIGNYY, CDR2 EKD, per germline. This chain's CDR3 is CACDTAWGIQEGSWDARQMFF. The CDR3 DNA reads as TGTGCCTGTGACACCGCGTGGGGGATACAGGAGGGCTCCTGGGACGCCCGACAGATGTTTTTC.

By proportion, this clone is large. V gene TRDV2 combines with J gene TRDJ1; unclear D gene. Trimming left V 2 bases short and J 1 base short, with 10 bases between. The CDR3 runs to 14 residues. From germline, CDR1 is GEAIGNYY and CDR2 EKD. The CDR3 spells CACDRMTPTDKLIF. CDR3 in DNA: TGTGCCTGTGACAGGATGACCCCCACCGATAAACTCATCTTT.

Only one count was recorded for this clone. This sequence may be a read error, since a much larger clone differs from it by one base. This rearrangement joins TRDV2 to TRDJ3; TRDD3 matches 7 bases. TCRdb leaves out the J gene; it was filled in here by matching the DNA to germline. Losses at the gene ends were 0 bases for V and 3 bases for J; bases not matched to a gene: 13. CDR1 GEAIGNYY and CDR2 EKD come from the germline V gene. The CDR3 extends over 20 amino acids. The chain's CDR3 is CACDTAWGGQNFWDTRQMFF. Here the CDR3 DNA reads TGTGCCTGTGACACCGCCTGGGGGGGGCAGAACTTCTGGGACACCCGACAGATGTTTTTC.

Turning to this clone: Translating this DNA gives a protein that differs at residue 5 from the TCRdb one, which belongs to a much larger clone; a read error is likely, and the protein shown is this translation. The chain couples TRDV2 to TRDJ1; D is perhaps TRDD3 (5 bases). The CDR3 length is 17 residues. Per the germline V gene, CDR1 is GEAIGNYY and CDR2 is EKD. The V end was cut by 3 bases, the J end by 0 bases, with 19 bases between. CDR3 DNA: TGTGCCTGTGACGCAGTTGACCGGGGGTCGTACACCGATAAACTCATCTTT. Translation: CACDAVDRGSYTDKLIF.

The sample holds a few counts of this clone. The chain recombines TRDV2 with TRDJ1; TRDD3 matches 12 bases. Germline V CDR1 and CDR2: GEAIGNYY, EKD. The junction had 2 bases not matched to a gene; V was cut back by 3 bases and J by 1 base. CDR3 length: 15 residues. This CDR3 reads CACDVLGDTTDKLIF. CDR3 DNA: TGTGCCTGTGACGTACTGGGGGATACCACCGATAAACTCATCTTT.

By share of the sample, this clone is medium-sized. At the DNA level, this CDR3 is encoded by other sequences in the same sample as well. The genes are TRDV2 and TRDJ1; 12 positions agree with TRDD3. CDR1 and CDR2 from the germline V gene are GEAIGNYY and EKD. There are 24 residues in the CDR3. V was clipped by 0 bases and J by 5 bases; unmatched bases: 30. CDR3 coding DNA: TGTGCCTGTGACACCGTTGGTCTACTTCCTACAGGCCGAGGGGAGCTGGGGGATACGGATAAACTCATCTTT. Its translation is CACDTVGLLPTGRGELGDTDKLIF.